The T cell receptor beta chain described here comes from a study of regulatory T cells in long-lasting Graves disease. The time point denotes: newly diagnosed GD, antithyroid drugs for less than 3 months. There was RNA extracted from PBMCs, and the TCR library was made from it. This clonotype was picked up many times. This CDR3 spans 15 amino acids. V lost 4 bases and J lost 4; bases outside the gene matches: 7. Germline loops: CDR1 SGHAT, CDR2 FQNNGV. Libraries of TCR beta came from iRepertoire HTBI primers plus Arm-PCR of CDR3 regions. One entry per CDR3 protein, called by TCRdb with MiXCR from the multiplex PCR reads. The sample shows 400,000 to 650,000 distinct CDR3 sequences, about 16% of them seen only once. The same data also went into a second study, on T cells in Graves' hyperthyroidism and ophthalmopathy.

This clonotype originated in a woman aged 35-65 years with Graves disease. This sample comprised peripheral blood mononuclear cells (PBMCs), obtained at new diagnosis, from a patient treated with antithyroid drugs. The V and J genes are TRBV11-2 and TRBJ2-7; 10 nucleotides line up with TRBD1. CDR3 protein: CASSSGQGRIYEQYF. The CDR3 DNA reads TGTGCCAGCAGCTCGGGACAGGGGAGGATTTACGAGCAGTACTTC.